Listed here are 22 T cell receptor beta chains from one sample, sequenced in a study of technical replicates of blood from a few donors. Measured with immunoSEQ multiplex PCR; TCRdb has only the in-frame clones, and not every one. Of about 56,000 clones listed, 90% to 95% are singletons. Sequencing input: PBMCs. Source of these receptors: a human donor in good health. Some clones in this sample may be carry-over from other donors' samples.

The chain recombines TRBV29-1 with TRBJ2-6; TRBD1 matches 11 bases. Germline V gives CDR1 SQVTM, CDR2 ANQGSEA. The V gene end was trimmed by 0 bases and the J gene end by 0 bases; junction bases not matched to a gene: 7. The CDR3 length is 19 residues. The DNA for the CDR3 is TGCAGCGTTGAAGACCCGGGACAGGGGGGATTCTCTGGGGCCAACGTCCTGACTTTC. Protein product: CSVEDPGQGGFSGANVLTF. The full variable domain, rest sourced from reference TRBV29-1 and TRBJ2-6, is SAVISQKPSRDICQRGTSLTIQCQVDSQVTMMFWYRQQPGQSLTLIATANQGSEATYESGFVIDKFPISRPNLTFSTLTVSNMSPEDSSIYLCSVEDPGQGGFSGANVLTFGAGSRLTVL.

The genes are TRBV18 and TRBJ2-5; TRBD2 matches 8 bases. V dropped 3 bases and J dropped 5; count of bases not matched to a gene: 8. This CDR3 is 15 amino acids long. Germline CDR1 is KGHSH and CDR2 is LQKENI. CDR3 residues: CASSPGLGVWETQYF. DNA for the CDR3: TGTGCCAGCTCACCGGGACTAGGGGTGTGGGAGACCCAGTACTTC.

The table lists this clone with a few counts. This chain uses TRBV10-3 with TRBJ2-1; TRBD1 agrees at 11 bases. This CDR3 is built from 15 residues. V was clipped by 4 bases and J by 6 bases; unmatched bases: 5. In germline, CDR1 is ENHRY, CDR2 SYGVKD. The CDR3 region has the DNA TGTGCCATCAGTGGCGGGACAGGGGGTGTCAATGAGCAGTTCTTC. This encodes CAISGGTGGVNEQFF.

The rearrangement joins TRBV6-5 to TRBJ2-3; TRBD2 might be the D (6 bases). Germline lookup yields CDR1 MNHEY and CDR2 SVGAGI. The V gene lost 6 bases and the J gene lost 5 bases, with 15 bases spanning the gap. The CDR3 extends over 14 amino acids. The CDR3 bases are TGTGCCAGCAGCCTCGGGGGAGTTGAAGATACGCAGTATTTT. It codes for CASSLGGVEDTQYF.

Only a few counts were recorded for this clone. The V gene is TRBV30, the J gene TRBJ2-3; 10 nucleotides match TRBD2. J lost 4 bases, V lost 5 bases, and 15 bases had no gene match. The CDR3 runs 17 residues. Per germline, CDR1 GTSNPN and CDR2 SVGIG (reference sequence). In DNA, the CDR3 is TGTGCCTGGGGACTAGCGGACTACGAAACCTCCCCAGATACGCAGTATTTT. Encoded protein: CAWGLADYETSPDTQYF.

The chain couples TRBV19 to TRBJ1-3; D ambiguous. The germline V and J ends were trimmed by 3 bases and 2 bases, with 17 bases remaining between them. Germline CDR1 LNHDA, CDR2 SQIVND (reference sequence). CDR3 size: 17 residues. The CDR3 bases are TGTGCCAGTAGTATTATCCCGTACGGTCGGGCTGGAAACACCATATATTTT. Amino acid sequence: CASSIIPYGRAGNTIYF. The variable domain in full, with the rest retrieved from reference TRBV19 and TRBJ1-3, is DGGITQSPKYLFRKEGQNVTLSCEQNLNHDAMYWYRQDPGQGLRLIYYSQIVNDFQKGDIAEGYSVSREKKESFPLTVTSAQKNPTAFYLCASSIIPYGRAGNTIYFGEGSWLTVV.

The chain's CDR3 is CASSARQGVFRAFF. The CDR3 DNA sequence: TGTGCCAGCAGCGCACGACAGGGCGTTTTTAGAGCTTTCTTT. The J gene is TRBJ1-1, the V gene TRBV11-2, with 7 nucleotides matching TRBD1. V was pared by 5 bases and J by 10 bases, with 13 bases of the junction left unmatched. The CDR3 sequence is 14 residues long. Germline V gives CDR1 SGHAT, CDR2 FQNNGV.

The DNA of the CDR3 is TGTGCCAGCAGCACCGGGACAGGGGGTACTGAAGCTTTCTTT. Protein product: CASSTGTGGTEAFF. V gene TRBV6-5 combines with J gene TRBJ1-1; the match to TRBD1 covers 11 bases. V trimming: 6 bases; J trimming: 5 bases; junction bases outside the gene matches: 5. Germline assignment: CDR1 MNHEY and CDR2 SVGAGI. CDR3 size: 14 residues.

The rearrangement joins TRBV19 to TRBJ2-1, with 7 bases that match TRBD2. J lost 3 bases, V lost 3 bases, and 8 bases had no gene match. This CDR3 contains 16 residues. The germline gives CDR1 LNHDA, CDR2 SQIVND (reference sequence). CDR3: CASSMSGREYYNEQFF. CDR3 sequence (DNA): TGTGCCAGTAGTATGTCGGGGCGGGAGTACTACAATGAGCAGTTCTTC.

The chain couples TRBV4-2 to TRBJ2-2; TRBD2 might be the D (8 bases). The CDR3 has 18 residues. Trimming removed 0 bases from V and 0 bases from J, with 14 bases in between. Germline V CDR1 and CDR2: LGHNA, YNFKEQ. CDR3 DNA: TGTGCCAGCAGCCAAGATCCGGGAGGGGGCGCGAACACCGGGGAGCTGTTTTTT. Protein sequence: CASSQDPGGGANTGELFF.

V gene TRBV6-1 combines with J gene TRBJ2-7; perhaps TRBD1 as D (6 bases). Germline CDR1 reads MNHNS; CDR2 reads SASEGT. CDR3 size: 12 residues. V was cut by 5 bases and J by 2 bases, with 7 bases left in between. The CDR3 loop is CASSRQAYEQYF. The CDR3 DNA is TGTGCCAGCAGTCGACAGGCCTACGAGCAGTACTTC.

The chain joins TRBV4-2 to TRBJ2-7, with TRBD1 matching 8 bases. V lost 8 bases, J lost 3 bases, and 6 bases stayed unmatched. CDR1 LGHNA and CDR2 YNFKEQ come from the germline V gene. The CDR3 runs to 13 residues. This chain's CDR3 is CASGSGTGYEQYF. The CDR3 bases are TGTGCCAGCGGATCCGGGACAGGCTACGAGCAGTACTTC.

This chain uses TRBV5-6 with TRBJ2-7; 7 nucleotides match TRBD1. Germline V lookup: CDR1 SGHDT, CDR2 YYEEEE. CDR3 length: 14 amino acids. J gave up 2 bases and V 4 bases, and 6 bases lay outside the gene matches. CDR3 in DNA: TGTGCCAGCAGCGGATGGGACAGAGCCTACGAGCAGTACTTC. It is translated as CASSGWDRAYEQYF.

The chain links TRBV19 to TRBJ1-1; maybe TRBD1 (6 bases). CDR1 LNHDA and CDR2 SQIVND come from the germline V gene (reference sequence). The ends were cut back, 0 bases at V and 2 bases at J, with 13 bases in the middle. This CDR3 region has 16 residues. CDR3: CASSIDPGTKNTEAFF. In DNA, the CDR3 is TGTGCCAGTAGTATAGACCCCGGGACAAAAAACACTGAAGCTTTCTTT.

The chain has TRBV4-3 and TRBJ2-3, with D possibly being TRBD2 (5 bases). CDR1 is LGHNA, CDR2 YSLEER, per germline. V dropped 4 bases and J dropped 0 bases, with 11 bases sitting between them. This CDR3 is 15 amino acids long. The CDR3 DNA reads TGCGCCAGCAGCCTCGCCCGCGGGAGCACAGATACGCAGTATTTT. It yields the protein CASSLARGSTDTQYF.

The DNA for the CDR3 is TGCGCCAGCAGCCAAGGGCTCAATCAGCCCCAGCATTTT. This codes for CASSQGLNQPQHF. The rearrangement links TRBV4-3 to TRBJ1-5; D unresolved. CDR1 and CDR2 from the germline V gene are LGHNA and YSLEER. Trimming took 1 base from V and 3 from J, leaving 4 bases between them. This CDR3 is 13 amino acids long.

This clone qualifies as medium-sized. Other DNA sequences in the same sample also yield this CDR3. This chain links TRBV5-1 with TRBJ2-1; 8 bases fit TRBD2. Germline V gene sequence: CDR1 SGHRS, CDR2 YFSETQ. J lost 3 bases, V lost 1 base, and 0 bases had no gene match. This CDR3 comprises 14 residues. The CDR3 DNA reads TGCGCCAGCAGCTTGAGCGGGGGCTACAATGAGCAGTTCTTC. This translates into CASSLSGGYNEQFF.

The chain is built from TRBV7-8 and TRBJ2-1, with 14 bases that match TRBD2. Germline V CDR1 and CDR2: SGHVS, FQNEAQ. V lost 4 bases and J lost 10; bases outside the gene matches: 6. This CDR3 region has 15 residues. CDR3 residues: CASSSGTSGRGEQFF. The CDR3 DNA reads TGTGCCAGCAGCTCCGGGACTAGCGGGAGAGGGGAGCAGTTCTTC.

V is TRBV5-1 and J is TRBJ1-5; 7 bases line up with TRBD1. Germline lookup yields CDR1 SGHRS and CDR2 YFSETQ. The CDR3 contains 15 residues. Losses at the gene ends were 4 bases for V and 1 base for J; bases not matched to a gene: 5. The CDR3 spells CASSATGESNQPQHF. CDR3 sequence (DNA): TGCGCCAGCAGCGCCACAGGGGAGAGCAATCAGCCCCAGCATTTT.

As regards this clone: In the same sample, other DNA sequences code for this CDR3. The chain couples TRBV29-1 to TRBJ2-7; 10 bases map to TRBD1. Germline V CDR1 and CDR2: SQVTM, ANQGSEA. V lost 4 bases, J lost 7 bases, and 4 bases stayed unmatched. The CDR3 runs 12 residues. CDR3 loop: CSVGQGAGEQYF. In DNA, the CDR3 is TGCAGCGTTGGACAGGGGGCAGGAGAGCAGTACTTC.

The chain is built from TRBV2 and TRBJ2-5, with D perhaps TRBD2 (7 bases). V gave up 5 bases and J gave up 4 bases, with 17 bases separating them. CDR1 SNHLY and CDR2 FYNNEI come from the germline V gene. CDR3 size: 15 residues. CDR3 sequence reads: CASSSLGGGTETQYF. DNA for the CDR3: TGTGCCAGCAGTTCTTTAGGGGGGGGGACAGAGACCCAGTACTTC.

The J gene is TRBJ2-5, the V gene TRBV7-6; no clear D gene. V lost 5 bases to trimming and J lost 2 bases, with 3 bases between them. Germline CDR1 reads SGHVS; CDR2 reads FNYEAQ. The CDR3 is 11 amino acids. In DNA, the CDR3 is TGTGCCAGCAGCCTTCAAGAGACCCAGTACTTC. Amino acids: CASSLQETQYF. Filled out from reference TRBV7-6 and TRBJ2-5, the complete variable domain reads GAGVSQSPRYKVTKRGQDVALRCDPISGHVSLYWYRQALGQGPEFLTYFNYEAQQDKSGLPNDRFSAERPEGSISTLTIQRTEQRDSAMYRCASSLQETQYFGPGTRLLVL.